This T cell receptor beta chain was recorded in a study of early T cells in non-severe SARS-CoV-2 infection. Overall study: Unsorted whole-blood RNA was sequenced in bulk, leaving chains unpaired.

As concerns this clonotype: Its specificity is unknown.

The length of the CDR3 is 14 residues. Trimming cost V 8 bases and J 8 bases; bases outside gene matches: 8. Regarding the study as a whole: VDJdb-based matching was biased toward anti-spike CD8 responses and missed private and CD4 specificities.

The TCR library protocol was used to attach unique molecular identifiers. These identifiers were attached to individual cDNA molecules. TCRdb called the 5' RACE reads again in MiXCR, with one record for every CDR3 protein. The sample has some 80,000 distinct CDR3 sequences, about an eighth seen once. V and J are TRBV12-3 or TRBV12-4 and TRBJ2-1; TRBD2 aligns across 11 bases. Sequencing used whole blood. The sequence came from an adult who was a healthcare worker with PCR-confirmed SARS-CoV-2 infection or an uninfected control (not recorded which). CDR3 in DNA: TGTGCCAGCGGCCTAGCGGGGGGAGGGGATGAGCAGTTCTTC. Translation: CASGLAGGGDEQFF.